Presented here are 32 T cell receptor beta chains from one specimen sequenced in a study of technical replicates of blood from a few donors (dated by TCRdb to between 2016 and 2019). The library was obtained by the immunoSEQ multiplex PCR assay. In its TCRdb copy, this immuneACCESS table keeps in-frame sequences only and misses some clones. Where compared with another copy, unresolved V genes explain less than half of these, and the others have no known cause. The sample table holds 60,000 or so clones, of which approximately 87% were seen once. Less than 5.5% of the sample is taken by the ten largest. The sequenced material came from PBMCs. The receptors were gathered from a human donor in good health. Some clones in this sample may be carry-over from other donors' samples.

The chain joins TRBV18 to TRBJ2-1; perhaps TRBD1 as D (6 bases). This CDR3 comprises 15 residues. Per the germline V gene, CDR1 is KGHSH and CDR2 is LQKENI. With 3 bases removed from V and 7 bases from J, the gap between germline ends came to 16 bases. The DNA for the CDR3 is TGTGCCAGCTCACCTAGGCAGGGGTATGAGAATGAGCAGTTCTTC. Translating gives CASSPRQGYENEQFF.

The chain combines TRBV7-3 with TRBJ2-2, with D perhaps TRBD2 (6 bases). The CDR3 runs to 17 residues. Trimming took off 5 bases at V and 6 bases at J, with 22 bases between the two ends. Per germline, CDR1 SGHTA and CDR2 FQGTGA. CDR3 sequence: CASSPFIGTRSSGELFF. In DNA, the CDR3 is TGTGCCAGCAGCCCATTTATAGGGACTCGCTCCTCCGGGGAGCTGTTTTTT.

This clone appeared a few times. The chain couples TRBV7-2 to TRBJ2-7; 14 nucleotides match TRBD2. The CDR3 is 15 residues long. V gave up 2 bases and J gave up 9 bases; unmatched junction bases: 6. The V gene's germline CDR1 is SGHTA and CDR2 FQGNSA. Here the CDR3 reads CASSLPGTSGRVQYF. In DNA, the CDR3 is TGTGCCAGCAGCTTACCCGGGACTAGCGGGAGAGTGCAGTACTTC.

The CDR3: CASQLTGGDTQYF. In DNA, the CDR3 is TGTGCCAGCCAATTGACAGGGGGAGATACGCAGTATTTT. The chain links TRBV25-1 to TRBJ2-3; 9 nucleotides agree with TRBD1. The trim removed 8 bases at V and 5 bases at J, leaving 5 bases unmatched. Looked up from germline, CDR1 is MGHDK and CDR2 is SYGVNS. The CDR3 covers 13 residues.

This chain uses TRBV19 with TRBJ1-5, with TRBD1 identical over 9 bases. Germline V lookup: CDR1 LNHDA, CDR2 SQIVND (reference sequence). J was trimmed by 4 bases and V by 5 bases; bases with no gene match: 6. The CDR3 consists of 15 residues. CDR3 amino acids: CASSHSGTGNQPQHF. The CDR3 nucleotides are TGTGCCAGTAGTCACTCCGGGACAGGGAATCAGCCCCAGCATTTT.

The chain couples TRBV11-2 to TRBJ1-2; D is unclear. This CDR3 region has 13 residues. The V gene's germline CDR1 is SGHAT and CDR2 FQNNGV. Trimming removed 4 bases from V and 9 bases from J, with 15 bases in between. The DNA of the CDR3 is TGTGCCAGCAGCTCTGACCCGAGCGGGAGCTACACCTTC. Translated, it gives CASSSDPSGSYTF.

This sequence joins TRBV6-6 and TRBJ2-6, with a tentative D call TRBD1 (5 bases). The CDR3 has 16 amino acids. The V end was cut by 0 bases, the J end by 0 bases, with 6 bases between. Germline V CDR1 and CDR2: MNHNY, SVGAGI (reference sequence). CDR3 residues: CASSYSTASGANVLTF. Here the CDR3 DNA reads TGTGCCAGCAGTTACTCGACAGCCTCTGGGGCCAACGTCCTGACTTTC.

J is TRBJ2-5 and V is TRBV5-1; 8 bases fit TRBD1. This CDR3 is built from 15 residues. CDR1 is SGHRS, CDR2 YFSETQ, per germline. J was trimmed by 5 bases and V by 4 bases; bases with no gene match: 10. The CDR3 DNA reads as TGCGCCAGCAGCAGAGTACAGGGGGTAGGGGAGACCCAGTACTTC. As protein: CASSRVQGVGETQYF.

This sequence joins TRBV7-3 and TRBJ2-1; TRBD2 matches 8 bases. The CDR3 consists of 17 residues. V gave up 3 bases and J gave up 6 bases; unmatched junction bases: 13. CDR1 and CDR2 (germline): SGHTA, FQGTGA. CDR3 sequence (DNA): TGTGCCAGCAGCTTGGGGTGGGATAGCGGGGAGTTCAATGAGCAGTTCTTC. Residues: CASSLGWDSGEFNEQFF.

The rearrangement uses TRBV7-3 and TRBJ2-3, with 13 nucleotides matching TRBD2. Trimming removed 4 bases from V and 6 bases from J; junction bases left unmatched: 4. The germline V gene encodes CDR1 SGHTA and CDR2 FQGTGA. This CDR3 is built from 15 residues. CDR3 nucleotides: TGTGCCAGCAGCTCGGGACTAGCGGGACTGGATACGCAGTATTTT. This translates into CASSSGLAGLDTQYF.

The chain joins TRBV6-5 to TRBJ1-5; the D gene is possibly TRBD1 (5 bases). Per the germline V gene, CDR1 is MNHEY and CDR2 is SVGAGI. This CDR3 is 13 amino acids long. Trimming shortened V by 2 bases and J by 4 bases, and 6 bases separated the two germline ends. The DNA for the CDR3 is TGTGCCAGCAGTTACGGGGGGAATCAGCCCCAGCATTTT. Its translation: CASSYGGNQPQHF.

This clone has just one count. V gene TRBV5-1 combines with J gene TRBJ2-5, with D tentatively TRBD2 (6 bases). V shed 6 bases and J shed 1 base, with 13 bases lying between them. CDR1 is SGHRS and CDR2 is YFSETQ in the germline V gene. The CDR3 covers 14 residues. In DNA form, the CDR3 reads TGCGCCAGCAAATCGGGGGTGATCCAAGAGACCCAGTACTTC. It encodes CASKSGVIQETQYF.

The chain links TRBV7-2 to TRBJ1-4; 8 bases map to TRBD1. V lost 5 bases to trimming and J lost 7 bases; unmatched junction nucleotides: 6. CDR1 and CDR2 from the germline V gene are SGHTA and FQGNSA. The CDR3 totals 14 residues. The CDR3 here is CASSLRGRFEKLFF. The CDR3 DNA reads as TGTGCCAGCAGCCTCAGGGGGCGCTTTGAAAAACTGTTTTTT.

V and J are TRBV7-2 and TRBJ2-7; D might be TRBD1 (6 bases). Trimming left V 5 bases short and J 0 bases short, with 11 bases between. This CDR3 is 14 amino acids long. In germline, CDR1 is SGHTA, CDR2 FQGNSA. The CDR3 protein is CASSNPGHSYEQYF. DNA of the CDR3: TGTGCCAGCAGCAACCCGGGACACTCCTACGAGCAGTACTTC.

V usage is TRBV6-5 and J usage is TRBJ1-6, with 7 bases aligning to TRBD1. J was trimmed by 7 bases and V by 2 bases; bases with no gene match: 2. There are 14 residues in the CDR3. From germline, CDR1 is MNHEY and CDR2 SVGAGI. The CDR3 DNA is TGTGCCAGCAGTTACGCGGGACAGAATTCACCCCTCCACTTT. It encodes CASSYAGQNSPLHF.

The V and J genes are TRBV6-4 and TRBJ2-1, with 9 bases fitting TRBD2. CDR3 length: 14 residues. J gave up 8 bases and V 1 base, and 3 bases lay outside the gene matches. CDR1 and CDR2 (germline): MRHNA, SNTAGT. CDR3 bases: TGTGCCAGCAGTGACTGGGCGGGAGGGGATGAGCAGTTCTTC. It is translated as CASSDWAGGDEQFF.

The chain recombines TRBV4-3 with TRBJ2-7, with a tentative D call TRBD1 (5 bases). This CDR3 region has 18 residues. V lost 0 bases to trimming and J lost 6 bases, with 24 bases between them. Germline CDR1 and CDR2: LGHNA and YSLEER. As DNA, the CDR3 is TGCGCCAGCAGCCAAGATGTCCGGAGTAGGTCGAAGCAGGGCGAGCAGTACTTC. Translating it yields CASSQDVRSRSKQGEQYF.

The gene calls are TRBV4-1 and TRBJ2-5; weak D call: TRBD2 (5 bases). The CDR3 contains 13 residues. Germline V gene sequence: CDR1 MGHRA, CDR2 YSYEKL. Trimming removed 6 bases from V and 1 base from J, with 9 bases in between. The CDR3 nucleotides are TGCGCCAGCAGTCGCGGGCCCCAAGAGACCCAGTACTTC. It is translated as CASSRGPQETQYF.

DNA for the CDR3: TGCGCCAGCGGGGACAGGGCTGAGCACACTGAAGCTTTCTTT. The encoded protein is CASGDRAEHTEAFF. The chain uses TRBV5-1 and TRBJ1-1; TRBD1 aligns across 9 bases. V lost 7 bases to trimming and J lost 3 bases; unmatched junction nucleotides: 7. The CDR3 loop spans 14 amino acids. Germline CDR1 is SGHRS and CDR2 is YFSETQ.

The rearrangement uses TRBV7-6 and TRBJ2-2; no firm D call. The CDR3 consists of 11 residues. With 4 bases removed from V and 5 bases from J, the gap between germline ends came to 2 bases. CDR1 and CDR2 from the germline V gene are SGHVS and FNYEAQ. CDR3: CASSSTGELFF. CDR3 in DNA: TGTGCCAGCAGCTCGACCGGGGAGCTGTTTTTT.

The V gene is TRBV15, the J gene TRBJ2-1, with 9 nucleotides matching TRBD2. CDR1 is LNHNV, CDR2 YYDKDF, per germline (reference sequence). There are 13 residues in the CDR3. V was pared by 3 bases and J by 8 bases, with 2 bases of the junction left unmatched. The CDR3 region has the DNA TGTGCCACCAGCAGGCGGGGGGGGTATGAGCAGTTCTTC. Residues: CATSRRGGYEQFF.

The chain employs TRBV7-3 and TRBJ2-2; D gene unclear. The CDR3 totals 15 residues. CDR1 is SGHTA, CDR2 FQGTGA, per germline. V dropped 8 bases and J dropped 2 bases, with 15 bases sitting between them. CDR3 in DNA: TGTGCCAGCCCTAGTTCCCCAGATAACACCGGGGAGCTGTTTTTT. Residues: CASPSSPDNTGELFF.

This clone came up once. This chain's CDR3 is CASSPTLGGQPQHF. The CDR3 DNA reads TGTGCCAGCAGCCCCACACTAGGGGGTCAGCCCCAGCATTTT. The chain has TRBV11-2 and TRBJ1-5, with D possibly being TRBD1 (6 bases). The V end lost 5 bases, the J end lost 6 bases, and 14 bases lay between the germline ends. Germline CDR1 and CDR2: SGHAT and FQNNGV. This CDR3 has 14 residues.

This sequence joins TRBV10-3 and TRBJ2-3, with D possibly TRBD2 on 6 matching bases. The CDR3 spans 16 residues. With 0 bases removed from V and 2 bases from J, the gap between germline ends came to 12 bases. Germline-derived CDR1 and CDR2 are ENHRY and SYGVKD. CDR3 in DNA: TGTGCCATCAGTGAGTCTCGGGCGGGGTCCACAGATACGCAGTATTTT. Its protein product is CAISESRAGSTDTQYF.

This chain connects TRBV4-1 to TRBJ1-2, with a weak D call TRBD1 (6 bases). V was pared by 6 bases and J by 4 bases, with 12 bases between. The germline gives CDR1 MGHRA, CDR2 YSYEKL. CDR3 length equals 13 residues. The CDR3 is CASSYREGYGYTF. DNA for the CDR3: TGCGCCAGCAGTTACAGGGAGGGCTATGGCTACACCTTC.

CDR3 sequence: CSVLKLAGVRYEQYF. For the CDR3, the DNA is TGCAGCGTTTTAAAACTAGCGGGAGTTAGGTACGAGCAGTACTTC. V usage is TRBV29-1 and J usage is TRBJ2-7; 11 nucleotides align to TRBD2. The germline V gene encodes CDR1 SQVTM and CDR2 ANQGSEA. The trim removed 5 bases at V and 4 bases at J, leaving 10 bases unmatched. The CDR3 spans 15 residues.

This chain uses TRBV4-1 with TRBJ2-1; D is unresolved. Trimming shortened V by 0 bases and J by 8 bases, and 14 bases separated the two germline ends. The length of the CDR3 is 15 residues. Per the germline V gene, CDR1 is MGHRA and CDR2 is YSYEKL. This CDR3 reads CASSQEARVGDEQFF. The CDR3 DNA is TGCGCCAGCAGCCAAGAGGCCCGGGTAGGTGATGAGCAGTTCTTC.

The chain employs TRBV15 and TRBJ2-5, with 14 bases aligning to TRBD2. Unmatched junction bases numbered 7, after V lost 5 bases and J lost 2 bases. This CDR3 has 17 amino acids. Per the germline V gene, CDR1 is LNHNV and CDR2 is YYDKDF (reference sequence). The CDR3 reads CATSGRGTSGSQETQYF. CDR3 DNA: TGTGCCACCAGCGGACGCGGGACTAGCGGGAGTCAAGAGACCCAGTACTTC.

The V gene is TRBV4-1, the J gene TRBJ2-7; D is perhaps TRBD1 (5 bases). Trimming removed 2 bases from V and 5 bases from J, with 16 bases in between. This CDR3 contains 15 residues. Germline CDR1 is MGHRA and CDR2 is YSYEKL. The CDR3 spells CASSQNYRPHHEQYF. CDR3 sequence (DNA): TGCGCCAGCAGCCAAAATTACAGGCCCCACCACGAGCAGTACTTC.

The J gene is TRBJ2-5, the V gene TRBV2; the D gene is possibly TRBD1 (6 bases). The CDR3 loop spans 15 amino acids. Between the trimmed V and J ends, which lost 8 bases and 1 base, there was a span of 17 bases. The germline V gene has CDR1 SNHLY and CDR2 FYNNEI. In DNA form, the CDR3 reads TGTGCCAGCGCACGGCAGGGGCTCTCCCAAGAGACCCAGTACTTC. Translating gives CASARQGLSQETQYF.

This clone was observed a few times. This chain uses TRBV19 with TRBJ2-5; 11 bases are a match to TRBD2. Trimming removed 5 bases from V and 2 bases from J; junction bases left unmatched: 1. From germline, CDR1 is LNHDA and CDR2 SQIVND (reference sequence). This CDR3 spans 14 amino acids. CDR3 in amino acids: CASSLAGGQETQYF. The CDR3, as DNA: TGTGCCAGTAGTTTAGCGGGAGGGCAAGAGACCCAGTACTTC.

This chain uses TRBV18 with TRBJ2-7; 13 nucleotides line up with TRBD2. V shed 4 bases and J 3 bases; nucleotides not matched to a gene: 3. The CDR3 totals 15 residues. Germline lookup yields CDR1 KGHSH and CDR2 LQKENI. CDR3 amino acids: CASSRTSGGIYEQYF. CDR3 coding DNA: TGTGCCAGCTCACGGACTAGCGGGGGTATCTACGAGCAGTACTTC.